This paragraph covers one T cell receptor (beta chain) sequence. This clone's antigen is unknown. No quality values exist for individual bases; no much larger clone is one base distant. The trial excluded patients who had a history of autoimmune disease or were on systemic immunosuppression. Peripheral blood for TCR sequencing was collected from all dose cohorts at baseline, on cycle 4 day 1, and on cycle 7 day 1. The samples were drawn from a first-in-human, open-label, multicenter phase I dose-escalation trial of ivuxolimab. Adults with locally advanced or metastatic melanoma, renal cell, hepatocellular, or head and neck squamous cell carcinoma were enrolled in the trial. Before TCR sequencing, CD4+ T cells and CD8+ T cells were sorted from peripheral blood as separate populations. This sample is drawn from a study of OX40 agonist ivuxolimab in advanced cancers. Context from the whole study: The costimulatory receptor OX40 (CD134) was targeted by ivuxolimab, a fully human IgG2 agonistic monoclonal antibody. Intravenous ivuxolimab was administered to patients every 2 weeks at six dose levels: 0.01, 0.1, 0.3, 1.5, 3 and 10 mg/kg. Among the roughly 52 dose-escalation patients, approximately 20 had hepatocellular carcinoma, approximately 15 melanoma, 9 renal cell carcinoma and 9 head and neck cancer. Partial responses occurred in three dose-escalation patients: two with cutaneous melanoma and one with hepatocellular carcinoma. The monotherapy dose-escalation portion (N of about 50 patients) of the phase I ivuxolimab trial is reported in the paper. In the dose-escalation cohort, roughly four fifths of patients were male, and the mean age was around 60 years, with a range of roughly 20 to 80. The point of sequencing TCRbeta in the periphery was to test whether ivuxolimab changed TCR sequence diversity and drove clonal T-cell expansion. Patients were allowed to have had prior anti-PD-1, anti-PD-L1 or anti-CTLA-4 therapy, and 40% of the dose-escalation patients had been treated with checkpoint inhibitors. Broad study findings and their caveats: Which antigens the clonally expanded peripheral T cells were specific for was not determined. In the 0.1-3.0 mg/kg groups, partial responders were among the patients with the lowest normalized peripheral clonal expansion, particularly in CD8+ T cells. Low levels of normalized T-cell clonal expansion were also shown by some nonresponding patients. Clonal expansion of both CD4+ and CD8+ blood T cells was observed from baseline to week 6 at doses 0.1 to 3.0 mg/kg. After ivuxolimab, CD8+ T cells had more expanded clones than CD4+ T cells on average.

Genomic DNA was isolated from the sorted cells so that the TCRbeta CDR3 region could be sequenced. The immunoSEQ Assay was used for sequencing of TCRbeta CDR3 regions. TCRdb took this table from immuneACCESS and kept in-frame rearrangements with V and J called. Such tables lack part of the clones; where checked against another copy, unresolved V genes explain under half of the gap, and the rest is unexplained. This sample has roughly 13,000 clones in its table, and 70% to 90% of those were observed once. In total, the top ten clones hold roughly a fifth of the sample. This specimen consisted of CD4+ or CD8+ T cells sorted from blood, obtained in a trial of the OX40 agonist ivuxolimab. This clonotype was sampled from an adult with an advanced solid tumor such as melanoma, head and neck, liver or kidney cancer.

The bases read TGTGCCAGCAGCGTGTGGACTAGCGGGAGTACGCAGTATTTT. Translated, it reads CASSVWTSGSTQYF. This receptor chain uses TRBV9 and TRBJ2-3; 13 bases in between match TRBD2. The junction shows trimming of 2 bases on V and 8 bases on J, and the gene matches do not reach 2 bases of it. Reading the germline V gene gives CDR1 SGDLS and CDR2 YYNGEE. There are 14 amino acids in the CDR3, from cysteine to phenylalanine inclusive. Only the CDR3 DNA stays, 42 bases, in frame from base 1.